This T cell receptor beta chain was found in a study of shared clonotypes between healthy human individuals. Across the whole study: Three CD4 naive, three CD4 memory, two CD8 naive and one CD8 memory plate were used per donor.

Findings of the study overall: Clonotype sharing among the donors was expected to vary with sequencing depth.

As for this clone: Its antigen remains unidentified.

Germline CDR1 LNHDA, CDR2 SQIVND (reference sequence). This CDR3 comprises 15 residues. Between the trimmed V and J ends, which lost 3 bases and 6 bases, there was a span of 15 bases. Donors comprised healthy HIV-negative adults lacking recent acute infections or vaccinations. Only in-frame clones appear in the TCRdb table, and some are missing; sequencing was by immunoSEQ multiplex PCR. The sample holds about a million clones, over 75% seen once. This chain connects TRBV19 to TRBJ2-1, with a tentative D call TRBD1 (6 bases). What was sequenced was memory CD4+ T cells sorted from blood. Subset here: CD45RA-negative fraction. This clonotype was sampled from a young man in good health. CDR3 bases: TGTGCCAGTAGTATTATCGGACAGACGGGCAATGAGCAGTTCTTC. Protein product: CASSIIGQTGNEQFF.